This T cell receptor (beta chain) derives from a study of shared clonotypes between healthy human individuals. Data came from immunoSEQ multiplex PCR; TCRdb stores just in-frame clones and leaves some out. Of about 800,000 clones listed, approximately 96% are singletons. Remarks on this clone: Antigen: not known.

Positive CCR7 selection of CD45RO-negative cells yielded the naive CD8 cells, and terminally differentiated effector memory CD45RA+ cells were excluded. General study findings and limits: Among a handful of donors, about 4.6% of naive CD4 clonotypes were found in common.

V shed 5 bases, J shed 1 base, and the junction held 5 bases outside the gene matches. Germline-derived CDR1 and CDR2 are MNHEY and SMNVEV (reference sequence). This CDR3 has 15 amino acids. What was sequenced was naive CD8+ T cells sorted from blood. This chain connects TRBV27 to TRBJ2-3, with TRBD2 matching 8 bases. The receptor's source is a man younger than 40 in good health. CDR3 coding DNA: TGTGCCAGCAGTCAACTAGCGGAGGGCACAGATACGCAGTATTTT. Its translation: CASSQLAEGTDTQYF.